This T cell receptor beta chain was sequenced in a study of CD4+ T cells in melanoma. Findings and caveats of the study: CD8+ T cell, macrophage and B cell function reportedly correlated with neoantigen-specific CD4+ T cells. In melanoma, neoantigen-specific CD4+ T cells reportedly differed in differentiation state.

Sequenced by immunoSEQ multiplex PCR; TCRdb stores in-frame clones only, minus some. The table shows roughly 10,000 clones, with approximately 70% occurring only once. Worth noting for this clone: Antigen: not known.

The junction had 9 bases not matched to a gene; V was cut back by 5 bases and J by 5 bases. The CDR3 is made up of 15 amino acids. CDR1 and CDR2 from the germline V gene are SGHNT and YYREEE (reference sequence). Sequences were obtained from cells from a culture (not recorded whether cultured in vitro). This chain connects TRBV5-4 to TRBJ2-1; 8 bases align to TRBD1. The source is a human donor with melanoma. The CDR3 is CASRNGQGVNNEQFF. DNA for the CDR3: TGTGCCAGCAGAAATGGACAGGGAGTTAACAATGAGCAGTTCTTC.